Listed here are 10 T cell receptor beta chains from one sample, sequenced in a study of beta chain features in type 1 diabetes. General study findings and limits: Shorter TCRB CDR3s, moderately but significantly so, marked every one of the four CD4+ subsets in Type 1 diabetes patients.

For these TCRs, the target antigens are not known. The study reverse transcribed the entire isolated RNA, so it sequenced expressed TCRB transcripts. Sequenced by immunoSEQ multiplex PCR; TCRdb stores in-frame clones only, minus some. The table shows a few hundred thousand clones, with around 10% occurring only once. Sequenced: central memory CD4+ T cells from blood. The receptors were sampled from a man aged 25 to 45 with type 1 diabetes.

This clone showed up many times. The J gene is TRBJ1-1, the V gene TRBV19; perhaps TRBD1 as D (5 bases). The CDR3 loop spans 15 amino acids. The V end lost 3 bases, the J end lost 0 bases, and 11 bases lay between the germline ends. The germline V gene encodes CDR1 LNHDA and CDR2 SQIVND (reference sequence). The CDR3 bases are TGTGCCAGTAGTATCGGGGCAGGGATGAACACTGAAGCTTTCTTT. It codes for CASSIGAGMNTEAFF.

This clone was found many times. The genes are TRBV19 and TRBJ1-1; D remains unclear. Germline CDR1 and CDR2: LNHDA and SQIVND (reference sequence). V dropped 0 bases and J dropped 4 bases, with 6 bases sitting between them. The CDR3 covers 13 residues. CDR3 residues: CASSIDGPTEAFF. The CDR3 nucleotides are TGTGCCAGTAGTATAGACGGACCCACTGAAGCTTTCTTT.

This clone was recorded a few times. The V gene is TRBV10-3, the J gene TRBJ2-3, with D perhaps TRBD1 (8 bases). This CDR3 has 13 residues. Germline values: CDR1 ENHRY, CDR2 SYGVKD. V lost 8 bases and J 3 bases, leaving 12 bases between the germline ends. The CDR3 region has the DNA TGTGCCATCGGACAGGGAGGGACAGATACGCAGTATTTT. It encodes CAIGQGGTDTQYF.

The V gene is TRBV6-5, the J gene TRBJ1-1; no reliable D call. Germline V gives CDR1 MNHEY, CDR2 SVGAGI. With 6 bases removed from V and 3 bases from J, the gap between germline ends came to 11 bases. The CDR3 length is 13 residues. DNA of the CDR3: TGTGCCAGCAGGGAAAACGGGTACACTGAAGCTTTCTTT. Its translation is CASRENGYTEAFF.

This clone was counted a few times. For the CDR3, the DNA is TGTGCCAGCAGCTCCGGAGGTCCAGGGGGCACTAATGAAAAACTGTTTTTT. It specifies CASSSGGPGGTNEKLFF. The V call is TRBV5-4, the J call TRBJ1-4; 8 nucleotides line up with TRBD1. The ends lost 3 bases at V and 2 bases at J; junction bases unmatched: 9. This CDR3 comprises 17 residues. Looked up from germline, CDR1 is SGHNT and CDR2 is YYREEE (reference sequence).

This clone was detected only a few times. The genes are TRBV28 and TRBJ2-3, with D perhaps TRBD2 (5 bases). Germline V gene sequence: CDR1 MDHEN, CDR2 SYDVKM. V shed 4 bases and J shed 1 base, with 9 bases lying between them. The CDR3 has 14 residues. The CDR3: CASSSPAGTDTQYF. The CDR3 nucleotides read TGTGCCAGCAGTTCGCCAGCGGGCACAGATACGCAGTATTTT.

This sequence joins TRBV7-2 and TRBJ1-4, with TRBD1 identical over 11 bases. V was clipped by 4 bases and J by 7 bases; unmatched bases: 8. The length of the CDR3 is 16 residues. The germline gives CDR1 SGHTA, CDR2 FQGNSA. The CDR3 DNA sequence: TGTGCCAGCAGCTCGGGGTGGACAGGGGGCGGTGAAAAACTGTTTTTT. The encoded protein is CASSSGWTGGGEKLFF. The whole variable domain, remainder taken from reference TRBV7-2 and TRBJ1-4, is GAGVSQSPSNKVTEKGKDVELRCDPISGHTALYWYRQSLGQGLEFLIYFQGNSAPDKSGLPSDRFSAERTGGSVSTLTIQRTQQEDSAVYLCASSSGWTGGGEKLFFGSGTQLSVL.

V gene TRBV6-5 combines with J gene TRBJ2-3, with D hard to call. With 2 bases removed from V and 0 bases from J, the gap between germline ends came to 3 bases. The CDR3 totals 13 residues. Germline assignment: CDR1 MNHEY and CDR2 SVGAGI. This CDR3 reads CASSYDSTDTQYF. DNA of the CDR3: TGTGCCAGCAGTTACGATAGCACAGATACGCAGTATTTT.

This clone was detected many times. The genes are TRBV5-1 and TRBJ2-7; D possibly corresponds to TRBD2 (7 bases). Germline CDR1 is SGHRS and CDR2 is YFSETQ. Trimming pared 0 bases from V and 5 bases from J, leaving 12 bases between. The CDR3 is made up of 14 amino acids. This CDR3 reads CASSLAGGEDEQYF. The CDR3 DNA follows: TGCGCCAGCAGCTTGGCGGGGGGCGAGGACGAGCAGTACTTC.

The V call is TRBV18, the J call TRBJ1-5; D gene unclear. Per the germline V gene, CDR1 is KGHSH and CDR2 is LQKENI. V gave up 4 bases and J gave up 5 bases, with 12 bases separating them. The CDR3 length is 14 residues. The CDR3: CASSHEGSDQPQHF. The CDR3 DNA reads TGTGCCAGCTCACATGAAGGTAGTGATCAGCCCCAGCATTTT.